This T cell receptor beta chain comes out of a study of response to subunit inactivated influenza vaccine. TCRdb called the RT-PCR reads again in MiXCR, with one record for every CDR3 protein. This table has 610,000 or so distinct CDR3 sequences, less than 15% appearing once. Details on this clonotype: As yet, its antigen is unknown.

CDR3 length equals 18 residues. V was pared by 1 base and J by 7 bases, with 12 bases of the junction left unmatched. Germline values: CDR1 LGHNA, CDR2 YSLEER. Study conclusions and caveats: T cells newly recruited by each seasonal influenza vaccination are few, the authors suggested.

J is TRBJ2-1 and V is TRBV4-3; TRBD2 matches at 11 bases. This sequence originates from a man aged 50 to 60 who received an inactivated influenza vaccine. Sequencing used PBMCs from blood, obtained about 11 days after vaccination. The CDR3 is CASSQGTPVGTSGNEQFF. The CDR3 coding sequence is TGCGCCAGCAGCCAAGGGACCCCCGTGGGGACTAGCGGAAATGAGCAGTTCTTC.